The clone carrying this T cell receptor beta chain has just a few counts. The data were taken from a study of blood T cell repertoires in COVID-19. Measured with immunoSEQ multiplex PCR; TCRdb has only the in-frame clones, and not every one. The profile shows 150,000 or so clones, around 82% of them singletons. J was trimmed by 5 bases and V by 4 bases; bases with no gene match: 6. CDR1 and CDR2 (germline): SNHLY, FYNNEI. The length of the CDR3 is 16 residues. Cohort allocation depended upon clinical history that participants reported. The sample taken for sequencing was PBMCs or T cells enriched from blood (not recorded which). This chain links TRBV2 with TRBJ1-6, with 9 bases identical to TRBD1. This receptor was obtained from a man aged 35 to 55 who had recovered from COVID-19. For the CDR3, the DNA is TGTGCCAGCAGTGGGCAAGGACAGGGGAATAATTCACCCCTCCACTTT. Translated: CASSGQGQGNNSPLHF.